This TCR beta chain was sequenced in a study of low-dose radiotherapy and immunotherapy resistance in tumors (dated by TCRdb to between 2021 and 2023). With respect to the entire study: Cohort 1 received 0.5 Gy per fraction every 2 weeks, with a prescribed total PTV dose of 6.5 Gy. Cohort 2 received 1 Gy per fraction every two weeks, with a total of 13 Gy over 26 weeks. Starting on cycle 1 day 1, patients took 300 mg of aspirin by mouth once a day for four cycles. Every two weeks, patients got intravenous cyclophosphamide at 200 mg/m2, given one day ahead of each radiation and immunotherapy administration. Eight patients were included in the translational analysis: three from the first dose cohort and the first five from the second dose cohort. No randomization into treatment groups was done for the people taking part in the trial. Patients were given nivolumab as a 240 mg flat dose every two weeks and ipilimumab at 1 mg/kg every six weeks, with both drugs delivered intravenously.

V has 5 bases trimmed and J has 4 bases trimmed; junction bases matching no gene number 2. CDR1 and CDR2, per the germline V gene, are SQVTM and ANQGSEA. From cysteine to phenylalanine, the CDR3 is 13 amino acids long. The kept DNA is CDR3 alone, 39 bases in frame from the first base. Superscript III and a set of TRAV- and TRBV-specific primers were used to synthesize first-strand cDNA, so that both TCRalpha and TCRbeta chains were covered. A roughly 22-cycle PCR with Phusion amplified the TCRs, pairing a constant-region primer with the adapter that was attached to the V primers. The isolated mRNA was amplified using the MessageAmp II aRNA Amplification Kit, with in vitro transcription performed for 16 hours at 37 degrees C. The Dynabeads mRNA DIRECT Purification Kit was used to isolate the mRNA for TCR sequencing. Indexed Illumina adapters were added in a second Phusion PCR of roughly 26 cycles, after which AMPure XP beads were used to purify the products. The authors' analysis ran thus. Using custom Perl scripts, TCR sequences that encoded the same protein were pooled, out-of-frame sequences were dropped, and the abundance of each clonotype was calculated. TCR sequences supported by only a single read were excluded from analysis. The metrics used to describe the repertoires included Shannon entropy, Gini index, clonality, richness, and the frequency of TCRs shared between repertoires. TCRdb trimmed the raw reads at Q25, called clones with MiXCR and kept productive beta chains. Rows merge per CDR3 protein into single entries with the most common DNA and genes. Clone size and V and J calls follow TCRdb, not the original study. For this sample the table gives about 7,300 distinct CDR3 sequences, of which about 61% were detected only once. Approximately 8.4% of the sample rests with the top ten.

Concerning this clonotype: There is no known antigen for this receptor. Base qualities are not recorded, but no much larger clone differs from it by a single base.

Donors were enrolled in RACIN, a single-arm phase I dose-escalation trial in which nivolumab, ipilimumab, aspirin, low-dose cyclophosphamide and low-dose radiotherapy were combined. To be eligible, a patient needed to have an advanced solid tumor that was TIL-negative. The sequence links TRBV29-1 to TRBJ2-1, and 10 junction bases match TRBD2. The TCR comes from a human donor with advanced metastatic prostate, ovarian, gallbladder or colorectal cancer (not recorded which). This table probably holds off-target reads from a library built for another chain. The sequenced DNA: TGCAGCGTTACTAGCGGGATTTACAATGAGCAGTTCTTC. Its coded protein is CSVTSGIYNEQFF.